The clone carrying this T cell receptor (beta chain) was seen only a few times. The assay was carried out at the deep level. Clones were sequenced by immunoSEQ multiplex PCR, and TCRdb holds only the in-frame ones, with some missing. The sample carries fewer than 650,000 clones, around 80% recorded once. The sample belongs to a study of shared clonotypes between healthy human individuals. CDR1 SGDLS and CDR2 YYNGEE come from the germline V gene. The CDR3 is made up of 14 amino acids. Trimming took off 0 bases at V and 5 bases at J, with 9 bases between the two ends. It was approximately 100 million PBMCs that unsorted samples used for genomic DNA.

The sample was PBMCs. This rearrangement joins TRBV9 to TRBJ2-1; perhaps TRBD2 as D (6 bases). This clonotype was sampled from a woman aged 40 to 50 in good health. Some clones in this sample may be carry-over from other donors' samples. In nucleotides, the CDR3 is TGTGCCAGCAGCGTAGGGGGGGTAAACAATGAGCAGTTCTTC. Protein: CASSVGGVNNEQFF.